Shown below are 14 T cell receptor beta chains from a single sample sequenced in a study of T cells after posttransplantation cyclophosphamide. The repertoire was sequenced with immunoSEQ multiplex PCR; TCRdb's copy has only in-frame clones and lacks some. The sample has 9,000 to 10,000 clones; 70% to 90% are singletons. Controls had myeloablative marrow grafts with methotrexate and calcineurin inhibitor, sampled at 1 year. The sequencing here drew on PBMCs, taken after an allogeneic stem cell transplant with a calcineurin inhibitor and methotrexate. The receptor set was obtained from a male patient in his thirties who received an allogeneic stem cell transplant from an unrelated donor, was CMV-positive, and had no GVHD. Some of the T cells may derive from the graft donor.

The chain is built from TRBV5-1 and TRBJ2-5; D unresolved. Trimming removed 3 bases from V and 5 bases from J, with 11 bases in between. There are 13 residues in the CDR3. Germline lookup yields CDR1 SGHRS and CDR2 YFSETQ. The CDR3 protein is CASSSFSGETQYF. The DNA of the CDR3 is TGCGCCAGCAGCTCCTTCTCCGGGGAGACCCAGTACTTC.

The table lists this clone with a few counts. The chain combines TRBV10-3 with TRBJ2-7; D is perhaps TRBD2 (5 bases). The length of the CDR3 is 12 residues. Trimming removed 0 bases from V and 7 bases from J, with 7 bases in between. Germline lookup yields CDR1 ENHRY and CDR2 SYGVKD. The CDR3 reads CAISESRGEQYF. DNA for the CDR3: TGTGCCATCAGTGAGTCCAGAGGGGAGCAGTACTTC.

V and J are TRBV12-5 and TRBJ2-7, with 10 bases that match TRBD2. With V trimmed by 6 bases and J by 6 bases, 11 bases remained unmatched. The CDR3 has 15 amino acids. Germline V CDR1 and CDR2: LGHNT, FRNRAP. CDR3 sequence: CASGPGLAGAGEQYF. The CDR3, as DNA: TGTGCTAGTGGCCCGGGGCTAGCGGGGGCCGGCGAGCAGTACTTC.

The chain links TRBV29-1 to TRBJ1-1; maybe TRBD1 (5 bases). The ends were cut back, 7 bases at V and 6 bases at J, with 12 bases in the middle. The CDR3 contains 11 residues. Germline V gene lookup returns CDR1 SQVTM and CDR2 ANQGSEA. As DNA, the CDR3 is TGCAGCGGCGGACACTACCCTGAAGCTTTCTTT. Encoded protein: CSGGHYPEAFF.

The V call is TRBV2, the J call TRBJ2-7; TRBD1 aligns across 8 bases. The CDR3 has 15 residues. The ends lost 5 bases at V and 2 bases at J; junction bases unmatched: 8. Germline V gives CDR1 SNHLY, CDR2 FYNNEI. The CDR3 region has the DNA TGTGCCAGCAGTCATCAAGGACAGGGAGCCTACGAGCAGTACTTC. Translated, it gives CASSHQGQGAYEQYF.

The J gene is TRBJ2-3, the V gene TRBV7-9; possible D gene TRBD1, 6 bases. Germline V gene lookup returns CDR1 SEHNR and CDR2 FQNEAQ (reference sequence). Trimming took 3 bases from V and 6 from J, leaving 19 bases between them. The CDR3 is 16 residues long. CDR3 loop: CASSFRAGVGGDTQYF. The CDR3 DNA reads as TGTGCCAGCAGCTTCCGGGCAGGGGTAGGAGGTGATACGCAGTATTTT.

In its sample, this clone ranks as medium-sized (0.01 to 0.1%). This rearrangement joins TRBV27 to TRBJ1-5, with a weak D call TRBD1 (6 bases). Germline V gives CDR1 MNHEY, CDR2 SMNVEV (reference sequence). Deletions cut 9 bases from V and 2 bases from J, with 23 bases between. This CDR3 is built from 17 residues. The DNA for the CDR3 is TGTGCCAGTCCTAAGGGGGAGGGATGGTTTGGCAATCAGCCCCAGCATTTT. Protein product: CASPKGEGWFGNQPQHF.

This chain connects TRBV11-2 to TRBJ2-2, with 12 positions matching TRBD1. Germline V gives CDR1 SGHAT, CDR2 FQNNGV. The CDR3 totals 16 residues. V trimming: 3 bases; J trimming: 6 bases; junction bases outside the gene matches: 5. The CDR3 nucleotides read TGTGCCAGCAGCTTTGGGGGACAGGGGGCCGCCGGGGAGCTGTTTTTT. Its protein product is CASSFGGQGAAGELFF.

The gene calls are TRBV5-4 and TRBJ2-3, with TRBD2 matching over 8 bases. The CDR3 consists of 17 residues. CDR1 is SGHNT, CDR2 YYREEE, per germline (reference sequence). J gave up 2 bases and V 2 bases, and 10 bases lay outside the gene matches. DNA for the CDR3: TGTGCCAGCAGCTTAACTAGCGGTAACTACTTCACAGATACGCAGTATTTT. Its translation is CASSLTSGNYFTDTQYF.

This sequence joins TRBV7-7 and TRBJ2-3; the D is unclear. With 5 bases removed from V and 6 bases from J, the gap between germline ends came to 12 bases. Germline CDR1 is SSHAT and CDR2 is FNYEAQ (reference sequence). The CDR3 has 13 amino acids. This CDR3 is CASSGTLRDTQYF. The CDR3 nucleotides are TGTGCCAGCAGCGGCACCCTGAGGGATACGCAGTATTTT.

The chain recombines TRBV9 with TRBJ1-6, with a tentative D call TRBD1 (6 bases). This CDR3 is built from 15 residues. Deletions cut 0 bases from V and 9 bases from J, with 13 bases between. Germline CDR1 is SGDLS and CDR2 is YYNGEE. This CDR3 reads CASSVATGSGSPLHF. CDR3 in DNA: TGTGCCAGCAGCGTAGCAACAGGGTCGGGTTCACCCCTCCACTTT.

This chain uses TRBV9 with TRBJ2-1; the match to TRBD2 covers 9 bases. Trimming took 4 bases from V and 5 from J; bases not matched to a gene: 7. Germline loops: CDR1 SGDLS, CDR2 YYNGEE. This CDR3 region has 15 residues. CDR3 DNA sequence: TGTGCCAGCAGCTTAGGACTAGCGCAAGACAATGAGCAGTTCTTC. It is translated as CASSLGLAQDNEQFF.

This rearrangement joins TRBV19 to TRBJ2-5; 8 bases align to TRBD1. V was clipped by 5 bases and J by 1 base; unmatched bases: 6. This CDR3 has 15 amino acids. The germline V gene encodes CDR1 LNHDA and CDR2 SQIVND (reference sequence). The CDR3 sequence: CASSARTGSQETQYF. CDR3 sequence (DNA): TGTGCCAGTAGTGCCCGGACAGGGAGCCAAGAGACCCAGTACTTC.

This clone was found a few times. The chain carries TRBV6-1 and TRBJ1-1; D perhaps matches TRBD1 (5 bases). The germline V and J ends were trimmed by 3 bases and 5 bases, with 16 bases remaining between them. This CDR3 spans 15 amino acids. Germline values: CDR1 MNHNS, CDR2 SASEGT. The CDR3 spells CASSEEGTVGTEAFF. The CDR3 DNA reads TGTGCCAGCAGTGAGGAGGGGACGGTGGGGACTGAAGCTTTCTTT.